This T cell receptor beta chain derives from a study of cytomegalovirus exposure and HLA in healthy donors. Sequencing used immunoSEQ multiplex PCR; TCRdb keeps in-frame clones, though not all of them. There are roughly 150,000 clones in the sample; roughly 80% occur only once, and roughly a tenth lies in the top ten. Sequenced input: PBMCs. This TCR was recovered from a man aged 30 to 45 in good health and CMV-seropositive.

The CDR3 here is CASSPGHGTEAFF. The CDR3 coding sequence is TGTGCCAGCAGTCCGGGACATGGGACTGAAGCTTTCTTT. This chain joins TRBV28 and TRBJ1-1, with a possible D match to TRBD1 (6 bases). The germline CDR1 and CDR2 sequences are MDHEN and SYDVKM. V was pared by 5 bases and J by 5 bases, with 12 bases between. This CDR3 is 13 amino acids long.